The entry below describes one T cell receptor beta chain. The assay was immunoSEQ multiplex PCR, and TCRdb's table has in-frame clones only and misses some. The table shows fewer than 500,000 clones, with roughly 79% occurring only once. The sample belongs to a study of shared clonotypes between healthy human individuals. From germline, CDR1 is MNHEY and CDR2 SVGAGI. The CDR3 loop spans 12 amino acids. V lost 7 bases to trimming and J lost 3 bases, with 10 bases between them. The chain has TRBV6-5 and TRBJ2-7; the D is unclear. Sequencing input: PBMCs. The TCR comes from a woman in her forties in good health. Some clones in this sample may be carry-over from other donors' samples. The CDR3: CASNIRYYEQYF. For the CDR3, the DNA is TGTGCCAGCAACATACGATACTACGAGCAGTACTTC.